This T cell receptor beta chain was identified during a study of blood T cell repertoires in COVID-19. This CDR3 has 13 amino acids. Germline-derived CDR1 and CDR2 are MDHEN and SYDVKM. The V and J ends lost 3 bases and 7 bases respectively, with 12 bases between them. Data came from immunoSEQ multiplex PCR; TCRdb stores just in-frame clones and leaves some out. Counted here are under 250,000 clones, approximately 86% occurring once; the ten biggest clones make up 1.6%. Sequencing was performed on peripheral blood. This receptor was taken from a woman in her sixties who had recovered from COVID-19. The chain links TRBV28 to TRBJ1-2; no firm D call. The CDR3 loop is CASSFRGYSGYTF. CDR3 sequence (DNA): TGTGCCAGCAGTTTCAGAGGGTATAGTGGCTACACCTTC.